This paragraph covers one T cell receptor (beta chain) sequence. What it recognizes is unknown. A read error is possible here, since a much larger clone lies one base away. Amplified TCR beta CDR3 regions came from RNA transcripts. The TCR CDR3 first-round RT-PCR relied on the HTBI primer set. TCRdb passed the multiplex PCR reads through MiXCR, listing each CDR3 protein once. This sample has around 620,000 distinct CDR3 sequences, with approximately 15% found just once. The germline CDR1 and CDR2 sequences are MNHEY and SVGEGT. Trimming took off 2 bases at V and 2 bases at J, with 14 bases between the two ends. CDR3 length: 16 residues. This entry is derived from a study of T cells in Graves' hyperthyroidism and ophthalmopathy. Findings of the study overall: Ophthalmopathy onset followed model prediction by a median about 6.9 months.

The receptor's source is a woman younger than 35 with Graves' ophthalmopathy. The chain has TRBV6-2 or TRBV6-3 and TRBJ2-3; D gene unclear. What was sequenced was blood. CDR3 DNA: TGTGCCAGCAGTTACCCGATGGCGAGTTCCACAGATACGCAGTATTTT. This gives the protein CASSYPMASSTDTQYF.